A single sample gave rise to the 8 T cell receptor beta chains below, sequenced in a study of T-cell reconstitution after alpha-beta-depleted transplantation in children. It was with unique molecular identifiers that the TCRbeta library was prepared. TCRdb passed the PCR reads through MiXCR, listing each CDR3 protein once. The sample has more than 450,000 distinct CDR3 sequences, about 17% seen once. Sample: PBMCs from the stem cell graft donor, taken from the stem cell graft. The receptors originated from a human donor who donated a stem cell graft to a child with acute lymphoblastic leukemia.

This clonotype was seen more than once but under ten times. The chain links TRBV28 to TRBJ2-4, with TRBD1 matching over 7 bases. The CDR3 contains 16 residues. After removal of 4 bases from V and 7 bases from J, the junction contained 13 bases not matched to a gene. Germline V lookup: CDR1 MDHEN, CDR2 SYDVKM. The CDR3 region has the DNA TGTGCCAGCAGTTCCACTCGGACAGGTCGTATTAACATTCAGTACTTC. Residues: CASSSTRTGRINIQYF.

The sample holds a few counts of this clonotype. The J gene is TRBJ2-2, the V gene TRBV12-3 or TRBV12-4, with D possibly TRBD1 on 5 matching bases. V lost 2 bases and J lost 6, with 10 bases in between. This CDR3 spans 14 amino acids. The chain's CDR3 is CASSLMTVPGELFF. Written as DNA, the CDR3 is TGTGCCAGCAGTTTAATGACAGTCCCCGGGGAGCTGTTTTTT.

The genes are TRBV3-1 and TRBJ1-1; D may be TRBD1 (5 bases). V was cut by 1 base and J by 4 bases, with 10 bases left in between. The CDR3 loop spans 14 amino acids. The germline V gene has CDR1 LGHDT and CDR2 YNNKEL (reference sequence). The CDR3 coding sequence is TGTGCCAGCAGCCAAGGGGGTGGGGGCACTGAAGCTTTCTTT. Protein product: CASSQGGGGTEAFF. Looking up the rest from reference TRBV3-1 and TRBJ1-1 gives the full variable domain: DTAVSQTPKYLVTQMGNDKSIKCEQNLGHDTMYWYKQDSKKFLKIMFSYNNKELIINETVPNRFSPKSPDKAHLNLHINSLELGDSAVYFCASSQGGGGTEAFFGQGTRLTVV.

This clonotype occurred a few times. This chain links TRBV5-5 with TRBJ2-5, with D unclear. CDR1 and CDR2 from the germline V gene are SGHKS and YYEKEE (reference sequence). The V gene lost 4 bases and the J gene lost 3 bases, with 4 bases spanning the gap. The CDR3 has 11 amino acids. Written as DNA, the CDR3 is TGTGCCAGCAGCATTAAAGAGACCCAGTACTTC. Translating gives CASSIKETQYF.

This clonotype was seen repeatedly, ten times or more. The chain is built from TRBV12-3 or TRBV12-4 and TRBJ1-2; maybe TRBD1 (6 bases). V was pared by 3 bases and J by 5 bases, with 13 bases between. CDR3 length: 14 residues. CDR3 DNA: TGTGCCAGCAGTTTGGAGGGGGGAACTTATGGCTACACCTTC. This encodes CASSLEGGTYGYTF.

This clonotype has just a few counts. The genes are TRBV20-1 and TRBJ2-5; 9 bases map to TRBD2. Germline V gene sequence: CDR1 DFQATT, CDR2 SNEGSKA (reference sequence). J lost 2 bases, V lost 6 bases, and 13 bases had no gene match. This CDR3 is 16 amino acids long. DNA of the CDR3: TGCAGTGCCTTAGGGGCCGCTAGCGGGACTCAAGAGACCCAGTACTTC. This gives the protein CSALGAASGTQETQYF.

This clonotype was counted only a few times. J is TRBJ2-5 and V is TRBV5-1; D remains unclear. CDR3 size: 19 residues. Trimming removed 0 bases at V and 3 bases at J, with 24 bases between. Germline V gene data show CDR1 as SGHRS and CDR2 as YFSETQ. As DNA, the CDR3 is TGCGCCAGCAGCTTGGGCAAATCCCCCTTTTTAGGCGGAGAAGAGACCCAGTACTTC. Its protein product is CASSLGKSPFLGGEETQYF. The variable domain in full, completed from reference TRBV5-1 and TRBJ2-5, reads KAGVTQTPRYLIKTRGQQVTLSCSPISGHRSVSWYQQTPGQGLQFLFEYFSETQRNKGNFPGRFSGRQFSNSRSEMNVSTLELGDSALYLCASSLGKSPFLGGEETQYFGPGTRLLVL.

The rearrangement joins TRBV7-6 to TRBJ2-1; D unclear. The CDR3 sequence is 13 residues long. CDR1 and CDR2 from the germline V gene are SGHVS and FNYEAQ. V was shortened by 1 base and J by 8 bases, with 9 bases between the two germline ends. The chain's CDR3 is CASSLGAIDEQFF. The CDR3 nucleotides read TGTGCCAGCAGCTTAGGAGCGATCGATGAGCAGTTCTTC.